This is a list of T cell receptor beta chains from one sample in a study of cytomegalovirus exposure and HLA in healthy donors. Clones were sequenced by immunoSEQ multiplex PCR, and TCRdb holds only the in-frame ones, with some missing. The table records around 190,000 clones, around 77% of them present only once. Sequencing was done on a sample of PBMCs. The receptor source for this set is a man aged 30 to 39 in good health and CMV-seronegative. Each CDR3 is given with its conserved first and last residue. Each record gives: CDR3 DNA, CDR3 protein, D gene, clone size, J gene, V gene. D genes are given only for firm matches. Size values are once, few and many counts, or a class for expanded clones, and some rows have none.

CDR3nt: TGTGCCAGCAGCCCTGATCTGACAACGAACACTGAAGCTTTCTTT; CDR3aa: CASSPDLTTNTEAFF; d_gene: NA; abundance: NA; j_gene: TRBJ1-1; v_gene: TRBV13
CDR3nt: TGCGCCAGCAGCTTGATTCCGGGTCAGCCCCAGCATTTT; CDR3aa: CASSLIPGQPQHF; d_gene: NA; abundance: NA; j_gene: TRBJ1-5; v_gene: TRBV5-1
CDR3nt: TGTGCCAGCAGTCCACAGACAGGGCCCTACAATGAGCAGTTCTTC; CDR3aa: CASSPQTGPYNEQFF; d_gene: TRBD1; abundance: few; j_gene: TRBJ2-1; v_gene: TRBV27
CDR3nt: TGTGCCAGCAGCTTTACCCAGGCAAATGAAAAACTGTTTTTT; CDR3aa: CASSFTQANEKLFF; d_gene: NA; abundance: NA; j_gene: TRBJ1-4; v_gene: TRBV13
CDR3nt: TGTGCCAGCAGTTTCCCGACAGACTCTGGAAACACCATATATTTT; CDR3aa: CASSFPTDSGNTIYF; d_gene: NA; abundance: NA; j_gene: TRBJ1-3; v_gene: TRBV28
CDR3nt: TGTGCCATGGGACAGGCGGGTACTGAAGCTTTCTTT; CDR3aa: CAMGQAGTEAFF; d_gene: TRBD1; abundance: NA; j_gene: TRBJ1-1; v_gene: TRBV10-3
CDR3nt: TGTGCCAGCAGCCCCCAGAGCAATCAGCCCCAGCATTTT; CDR3aa: CASSPQSNQPQHF; d_gene: NA; abundance: few; j_gene: TRBJ1-5; v_gene: TRBV7-3
CDR3nt: TGTGCCAGCAGCCCATGGGGACTAGCGGGAAGCAATGAGCAGTTCTTC; CDR3aa: CASSPWGLAGSNEQFF; d_gene: TRBD2; abundance: NA; j_gene: TRBJ2-1; v_gene: TRBV7-9
CDR3nt: TGTGCCAGCAGTTTAAGTCTGCGGAGCCTCATGAACACTGAAGCTTTCTTT; CDR3aa: CASSLSLRSLMNTEAFF; d_gene: NA; abundance: NA; j_gene: TRBJ1-1; v_gene: TRBV28
CDR3nt: TGTGCCAGCACGAGACTAGAGGCCTACAATGAGCAGTTCTTC; CDR3aa: CASTRLEAYNEQFF; d_gene: NA; abundance: NA; j_gene: TRBJ2-1; v_gene: TRBV6-1
CDR3nt: TGTGCCAGTAGTATCTTGACAGACATGAACACTGAAGCTTTCTTT; CDR3aa: CASSILTDMNTEAFF; d_gene: NA; abundance: many; j_gene: TRBJ1-1; v_gene: TRBV19
CDR3nt: TGTGCCAGCAGTCGGGGCACTAGCGGGTACTCCTACGAGCAGTACTTC; CDR3aa: CASSRGTSGYSYEQYF; d_gene: TRBD2; abundance: once; j_gene: TRBJ2-7; v_gene: TRBV6-6
CDR3nt: TGTGCCAGCAGTTTATACGAGGGTTCTCGGGGCTACACCTTC; CDR3aa: CASSLYEGSRGYTF; d_gene: NA; abundance: NA; j_gene: TRBJ1-2; v_gene: TRBV27
CDR3nt: TGTGCCAGCAGTTACTCGACATCGGTGAACACTGAAGCTTTCTTT; CDR3aa: CASSYSTSVNTEAFF; d_gene: NA; abundance: NA; j_gene: TRBJ1-1; v_gene: TRBV6-6
CDR3nt: TGTGCCAGCAGCTTGGGACAGGTCAATCAGCCCCAGCATTTT; CDR3aa: CASSLGQVNQPQHF; d_gene: TRBD1; abundance: NA; j_gene: TRBJ1-5; v_gene: TRBV7-8
CDR3nt: TGTGCCAGCAGTTACACAGGGGGCCGATCTCCTTATGGCTACACCTTC; CDR3aa: CASSYTGGRSPYGYTF; d_gene: TRBD1; abundance: NA; j_gene: TRBJ1-2; v_gene: TRBV27
CDR3nt: TGCGCCAGCAGCTTGGCGGTTAGAGATCTAGCATTGGAGGAGACCCAGTACTTC; CDR3aa: CASSLAVRDLALEETQYF; d_gene: NA; abundance: NA; j_gene: TRBJ2-5; v_gene: TRBV5-1
CDR3nt: TGTGCCAGCAGCCGACTGAGAGACAGGGGGAACGGGGAGCTGTTTTTT; CDR3aa: CASSRLRDRGNGELFF; d_gene: TRBD1; abundance: NA; j_gene: TRBJ2-2; v_gene: TRBV7-9
CDR3nt: TGTGCCAGCAGCTCCCTGACAGGGCGACCGTACGAGCAGTACTTC; CDR3aa: CASSSLTGRPYEQYF; d_gene: TRBD1; abundance: NA; j_gene: TRBJ2-7; v_gene: TRBV11-2
CDR3nt: TGCGCCAGCAGCTCTCTAGCGGGTCTCCCTGGGGCCAACGTCCTGACTTTC; CDR3aa: CASSSLAGLPGANVLTF; d_gene: TRBD2; abundance: NA; j_gene: TRBJ2-6; v_gene: TRBV5-1
CDR3nt: TGTGCCAGCAGCTTTTTTGTTCGGGACAGCCAAGAGACCCAGTACTTC; CDR3aa: CASSFFVRDSQETQYF; d_gene: TRBD1; abundance: NA; j_gene: TRBJ2-5; v_gene: TRBV7-9
CDR3nt: TGTGCCAGCAGCTCGAATGGCCATGTGGACACTGAAGCTTTCTTT; CDR3aa: CASSSNGHVDTEAFF; d_gene: NA; abundance: few; j_gene: TRBJ1-1; v_gene: TRBV14
CDR3nt: TGTGCCAGCAGCTTGCAGAACAATGAGCAGTTCTTC; CDR3aa: CASSLQNNEQFF; d_gene: NA; abundance: NA; j_gene: TRBJ2-1; v_gene: TRBV7-3
CDR3nt: TGTGCCAGCAGCTTACTTCGGGAGAAGGAGGAGACCCAGTACTTC; CDR3aa: CASSLLREKEETQYF; d_gene: NA; abundance: NA; j_gene: TRBJ2-5; v_gene: TRBV11-2
CDR3nt: TGTGCCAGCAGCCAAGACGGCGCGGGGTCCTACGAGCAGTACTTC; CDR3aa: CASSQDGAGSYEQYF; d_gene: NA; abundance: few; j_gene: TRBJ2-7; v_gene: TRBV14
CDR3nt: TGTGCCAGCAGCTTACGGACTGCTGGAAACACCATATATTTT; CDR3aa: CASSLRTAGNTIYF; d_gene: NA; abundance: NA; j_gene: TRBJ1-3; v_gene: TRBV11-1
CDR3nt: TGTGCCAGCAGCCAATTCCAGAACACTGAAGCTTTCTTT; CDR3aa: CASSQFQNTEAFF; d_gene: NA; abundance: NA; j_gene: TRBJ1-1; v_gene: TRBV16